This TCR beta chain emerged from a study of regulatory T cells in long-lasting Graves disease. Researchers made TCR beta libraries by using iRepertoire HTBI primers and running Arm-PCR on CDR3 regions. TCRdb fed the multiplex PCR reads into MiXCR, producing one record per CDR3 protein. Of about 470,000 distinct CDR3 sequences in the sample, 20% to 25% were seen once. There are a few counts of this clonotype. Time point described: persistent/refractory GD, antithyroid drugs over 5 years with positive TRAb. Following extraction of RNA from PBMCs, that RNA was used to make the TCR library. Sequenced material: peripheral blood mononuclear cells (PBMCs), taken when the disease was refractory, from a patient treated with antithyroid drugs. The TCR sequence derives from a female donor with Graves disease.

The CDR3 is CASSLRLLETQYF. In DNA form, the CDR3 reads TGTGCCAGCAGCTTGCGGCTATTGGAGACCCAGTACTTC. The chain recombines TRBV7-6 with TRBJ2-5; D remains ambiguous. This CDR3 has 13 residues. V lost 3 bases and J 5 bases, leaving 10 bases between the germline ends. Germline CDR1 SGHVS, CDR2 FNYEAQ.